One sample yielded the 18 T cell receptor beta chains listed below, sequenced in a study of PD-L1 blockade in urothelial cancer. The table came from immunoSEQ multiplex PCR; TCRdb's copy has only in-frame clones and leaves some out. The repertoire holds 60,000 to 75,000 clones, with about 90% as singletons. Time point given: pretreatment peripheral blood. Sequences were derived from PBMCs, sampled around atezolizumab (anti-PD-L1) treatment. These receptors originate from a man between 60 and 70 years old with urothelial cancer.

This chain connects TRBV7-9 to TRBJ2-7, with a weak D call TRBD2 (5 bases). V dropped 4 bases and J dropped 7 bases, with 17 bases sitting between them. The CDR3 sequence is 14 residues long. From germline, CDR1 is SEHNR and CDR2 FQNEAQ (reference sequence). This CDR3 reads CASSSGLDWNEQYF. The CDR3 nucleotides are TGTGCCAGCAGCTCCGGACTTGACTGGAATGAGCAGTACTTC.

This rearrangement joins TRBV6-1 to TRBJ1-1; 9 bases align to TRBD1. This CDR3 has 13 residues. V trimming: 6 bases; J trimming: 4 bases; junction bases outside the gene matches: 3. Per the germline V gene, CDR1 is MNHNS and CDR2 is SASEGT. The CDR3 region has the DNA TGTGCCAGCAGGGGACAGGGCGGCACTGAAGCTTTCTTT. This translates into CASRGQGGTEAFF.

The chain joins TRBV7-9 to TRBJ2-1; TRBD2 matches at 9 bases. Looked up from germline, CDR1 is SEHNR and CDR2 is FQNEAQ (reference sequence). This CDR3 has 17 residues. J was trimmed by 0 bases and V by 3 bases; bases with no gene match: 6. CDR3 loop: CASSLLAGPSSYNEQFF. CDR3 DNA sequence: TGTGCCAGCAGCTTGCTAGCGGGGCCTAGCTCCTACAATGAGCAGTTCTTC.

In its sample, this clone was seen once. This chain connects TRBV6-1 to TRBJ1-2; possible D gene TRBD1, 5 bases. The CDR3 totals 15 residues. Germline assignment: CDR1 MNHNS and CDR2 SASEGT. Trimming took off 7 bases at V and 5 bases at J, with 20 bases between the two ends. The CDR3 DNA reads TGTGCCAGCAATTCAAATCTGGGGGGGAAGTATGGCTACACCTTC. This translates into CASNSNLGGKYGYTF.

The J gene is TRBJ1-1, the V gene TRBV27, with D uncertain. Germline V CDR1 and CDR2: MNHEY, SMNVEV (reference sequence). The CDR3 sequence is 13 residues long. V lost 6 bases to trimming and J lost 1 base, with 9 bases between them. The CDR3 region is CASSSPGNTEAFF. DNA of the CDR3: TGTGCCAGCAGCTCCCCCGGGAACACTGAAGCTTTCTTT.

The genes are TRBV6-5 and TRBJ2-3, with 7 bases matching TRBD1. The CDR3 loop spans 13 amino acids. V shed 11 bases, J shed 0 bases, and the junction held 5 bases outside the gene matches. Germline CDR1 is MNHEY and CDR2 is SVGAGI. In DNA, the CDR3 is TGTGCCGGCTGGGACAGAAGCACAGATACGCAGTATTTT. It translates to CAGWDRSTDTQYF.

The chain is built from TRBV5-6 and TRBJ2-7; 7 nucleotides align to TRBD1. The CDR3 runs 14 residues. Germline V gives CDR1 SGHDT, CDR2 YYEEEE. J gave up 1 base and V 2 bases, and 3 bases lay outside the gene matches. The CDR3 DNA is TGTGCCAGCAGCTTCAGGGGGAATTCCTACGAGCAGTACTTC. This sequence encodes CASSFRGNSYEQYF.

This CDR3 reads CASSTSGLPRYEQYF. The CDR3 region has the DNA TGTGCCAGCAGCACTTCGGGACTCCCGCGCTACGAGCAGTACTTC. This chain uses TRBV7-2 with TRBJ2-7; TRBD2 is a possible D gene (6 bases). The CDR3 runs to 15 residues. CDR1 and CDR2 (germline): SGHTA, FQGNSA. The V end lost 5 bases, the J end lost 3 bases, and 17 bases lay between the germline ends. Variable domain in full (rest from reference TRBV7-2 and TRBJ2-7): GAGVSQSPSNKVTEKGKDVELRCDPISGHTALYWYRQSLGQGLEFLIYFQGNSAPDKSGLPSDRFSAERTGGSVSTLTIQRTQQEDSAVYLCASSTSGLPRYEQYFGPGTRLTVT.

The rearrangement uses TRBV28 and TRBJ2-5; D possibly corresponds to TRBD1 (6 bases). The germline V gene encodes CDR1 MDHEN and CDR2 SYDVKM. This CDR3 contains 15 residues. The germline V and J ends were trimmed by 5 bases and 7 bases, with 20 bases remaining between them. Here the CDR3 DNA reads TGTGCCAGCAGTCTGTCCGGACAGATTTTGGCGACCCAGTACTTC. This encodes CASSLSGQILATQYF.

This clone was seen only a few times. The chain is built from TRBV5-1 and TRBJ2-7; perhaps TRBD2 as D (5 bases). Germline V gives CDR1 SGHRS, CDR2 YFSETQ. This CDR3 spans 14 amino acids. V was trimmed by 0 bases and J by 6 bases, leaving 13 bases between them. Here the CDR3 DNA reads TGCGCCAGCAGCTTGGATGAGGGCCTGGGCGAGCAGTACTTC. As protein: CASSLDEGLGEQYF.

The chain carries TRBV4-3 and TRBJ2-3; 11 bases are shared with TRBD2. V trimming: 1 base; J trimming: 6 bases; junction bases outside the gene matches: 6. The CDR3 has 16 residues. From germline, CDR1 is LGHNA and CDR2 YSLEER. CDR3 in amino acids: CASSQVLAGGRDTQYF. For the CDR3, the DNA is TGCGCCAGCAGCCAAGTGCTAGCGGGGGGAAGGGATACGCAGTATTTT.

The chain employs TRBV6-5 and TRBJ2-7; no reliable D call. The germline gives CDR1 MNHEY, CDR2 SVGAGI. The length of the CDR3 is 14 residues. V lost 5 bases, J lost 1 base, and 12 bases lay in between. CDR3 DNA sequence: TGTGCCAGCAGTCTCGGAGCGTCTTCCTACGAGCAGTACTTC. It codes for CASSLGASSYEQYF.

The gene calls are TRBV19 and TRBJ2-5; 13 bases line up with TRBD2. In germline, CDR1 is LNHDA, CDR2 SQIVND (reference sequence). With 3 bases clipped from V and 4 bases from J, the junction kept 5 bases outside the gene matches. The CDR3 loop spans 16 amino acids. This CDR3 is CASSIRLAGGIETQYF. The CDR3 nucleotides are TGTGCCAGTAGTATCCGACTAGCGGGGGGTATAGAGACCCAGTACTTC.

This chain uses TRBV11-2 with TRBJ2-5; 8 nucleotides agree with TRBD2. The germline V gene encodes CDR1 SGHAT and CDR2 FQNNGV. Trimming removed 6 bases from V and 5 bases from J; junction bases left unmatched: 5. The CDR3 covers 13 residues. CDR3 region: CASRTPSGETQYF. For the CDR3, the DNA is TGTGCCAGCAGAACCCCTAGCGGGGAGACCCAGTACTTC.

The J gene is TRBJ2-1, the V gene TRBV6-4; D call uncertain. V lost 4 bases and J 5 bases, leaving 9 bases between the germline ends. Germline V gene lookup returns CDR1 MRHNA and CDR2 SNTAGT. The CDR3 consists of 13 residues. Here the CDR3 reads CASSVNRDNEQFF. The CDR3 nucleotides are TGTGCCAGCAGTGTGAACCGGGACAATGAGCAGTTCTTC.

The genes are TRBV27 and TRBJ1-2; D is perhaps TRBD1 (6 bases). Germline lookup yields CDR1 MNHEY and CDR2 SMNVEV (reference sequence). The CDR3 totals 13 residues. Trimming cost V 6 bases and J 4 bases, with 12 bases left between them. CDR3 region: CASRDRTAYGYTF. The CDR3 DNA is TGTGCCAGCAGAGACAGGACGGCCTATGGCTACACCTTC.

The V gene is TRBV4-3, the J gene TRBJ1-5; D not certain. The CDR3 runs 14 residues. Germline CDR1 reads LGHNA; CDR2 reads YSLEER. The V end was cut by 0 bases, the J end by 4 bases, with 7 bases between. The CDR3 DNA is TGCGCCAGCAGCCAAGACGCCCGGAATCAGCCCCAGCATTTT. It codes for CASSQDARNQPQHF.

The rearrangement joins TRBV7-9 to TRBJ1-3, with 7 bases that match TRBD1. After removal of 5 bases from V and 4 bases from J, the junction contained 2 bases not matched to a gene. Germline CDR1 reads SEHNR; CDR2 reads FQNEAQ (reference sequence). CDR3 length: 13 amino acids. In DNA, the CDR3 is TGTGCCAGCAGCCCGGGACAGGGAAACACCATATATTTT. Translated, it gives CASSPGQGNTIYF.